The 10 T cell receptor beta chains below come from one sample, sequenced in a study of molecular identifiers for immune sequencing clone quantification. One entry per CDR3 protein results from TCRdb running MiXCR on the PCR reads. The sample holds roughly 320,000 distinct CDR3 sequences; roughly 23% are singletons and the top ten take about 0.71%. Material for sequencing was naive CD8+ T cells from blood, with Jurkat cell RNA spiked in. Regarding subset: FACS-sorted CD8+CD4-CCR7+CD45RA+ naive T cells. The receptors here all came from a human donor in good health. Some libraries in this study had Jurkat cell RNA spiked in.

This clonotype was observed many times. The J gene is TRBJ1-1, the V gene TRBV7-9; unclear D gene. CDR3 length equals 16 residues. The V end was cut by 5 bases, the J end by 1 base, with 17 bases between. Germline values: CDR1 SEHNR, CDR2 FQNEAQ (reference sequence). CDR3 DNA sequence: TGTGCCAGCAGCATAGGACGGTTGGGTCCGAACACTGAAGCTTTCTTT. Its protein is CASSIGRLGPNTEAFF. Drawing the rest from reference TRBV7-9 and TRBJ1-1, the complete variable domain is DTGVSQNPRHKITKRGQNVTFRCDPISEHNRLYWYRQTLGQGPEFLTYFQNEAQLEKSRLLSDRFSAERPKGSFSTLEIQRTEQGDSAMYLCASSIGRLGPNTEAFFGQGTRLTVV.

This clonotype has at least ten counts. The rearrangement uses TRBV3-1 and TRBJ2-3; 8 bases agree with TRBD1. Germline V gene data show CDR1 as LGHDT and CDR2 as YNNKEL (reference sequence). The CDR3 loop spans 16 amino acids. Germline trimming cut 0 bases from V and 5 bases from J; bases unmatched to any gene: 7. CDR3 region: CASSQDRGQERDTQYF. Written as DNA, the CDR3 is TGTGCCAGCAGCCAAGACAGGGGGCAGGAGAGAGATACGCAGTATTTT.

V and J are TRBV7-9 and TRBJ2-5; the match to TRBD2 covers 9 bases. Germline values: CDR1 SEHNR, CDR2 FQNEAQ (reference sequence). The J segment lost 5 bases and the V segment lost 4 bases, leaving 11 bases of the junction unmatched. This CDR3 is built from 16 residues. This chain's CDR3 is CASSSLLAGAGETQYF. CDR3 DNA sequence: TGTGCCAGCAGCTCATTACTAGCGGGCGCCGGGGAGACCCAGTACTTC.

This clonotype appeared a few times. A much larger clone lies a single base off, so this may be a read error. The V call is TRBV7-2, the J call TRBJ2-5; TRBD1 agrees at 11 bases. The junction had 7 bases not matched to a gene; V was cut back by 5 bases and J by 5 bases. The CDR3 totals 15 residues. The germline CDR1 and CDR2 sequences are SGHTA and FQGNSA. CDR3 region: CASSPRTGGMETQYF. CDR3 DNA sequence: TGTGCCAGCAGCCCGAGGACAGGGGGCATGGAGACCCAGTACTTC.

Ten or more counts support this clonotype. This chain links TRBV4-3 with TRBJ2-5; TRBD2 aligns across 8 bases. V shed 0 bases and J 5 bases; nucleotides not matched to a gene: 11. The germline CDR1 and CDR2 sequences are LGHNA and YSLEER. The CDR3 is 17 residues long. The CDR3: CASSQDTTGRVGETQYF. The CDR3 bases are TGCGCCAGCAGCCAAGATACGACCGGGAGGGTCGGGGAGACCCAGTACTTC.

This clonotype was counted at least ten times. This rearrangement joins TRBV7-2 to TRBJ2-7; 10 bases fit TRBD1. The CDR3 has 13 residues. Germline CDR1 is SGHTA and CDR2 is FQGNSA. The V gene end was trimmed by 4 bases and the J gene end by 5 bases; junction bases not matched to a gene: 2. This CDR3 is CASSWDRGHEQYF. The CDR3 nucleotides are TGTGCCAGCAGCTGGGACAGGGGCCACGAGCAGTACTTC.

A word on this clonotype: A much larger clone is a single base away; this may be a read error. V gene TRBV5-1 combines with J gene TRBJ2-3; D perhaps matches TRBD1 (5 bases). Matching the DNA end better, TRBJ1-5 makes the J call doubtful. The CDR3 has 15 residues. CDR1 is SGHRS, CDR2 YFSETQ, per germline. The CDR3 DNA reads TGCGCCAGCAGGGCCGGGACTAGTAGCACAGATACGCAGCATTTT. It translates to CASRAGTSSTDTQHF.

There are a few counts of this clonotype. V usage is TRBV4-1 and J usage is TRBJ2-2; D call uncertain. The CDR3 consists of 14 residues. CDR1 and CDR2 (germline): MGHRA, YSYEKL. V was shortened by 0 bases and J by 9 bases, with 11 bases between the two germline ends. For the CDR3, the DNA is TGCGCCAGCAGCCAAGATCTAAACGTACGGGAGCTGTTTTTT. Its protein product is CASSQDLNVRELFF.

This clonotype was seen only a few times. This sequence joins TRBV10-3 and TRBJ2-7; 7 nucleotides align to TRBD1. CDR1 and CDR2 (germline): ENHRY, SYGVKD. The junction had 7 bases not matched to a gene; V was cut back by 8 bases and J by 3 bases. The CDR3 contains 13 residues. The DNA of the CDR3 is TGTGCCATCTCGGCAGGGGGTAACTACGAGCAGTACTTC. Translation gives CAISAGGNYEQYF.

In its sample, this clonotype was seen a few times. V usage is TRBV6-5 and J usage is TRBJ1-1; TRBD1 agrees at 8 bases. CDR3 length equals 15 residues. V was clipped by 1 base and J by 8 bases; unmatched bases: 9. The germline CDR1 and CDR2 sequences are MNHEY and SVGAGI. The CDR3 coding sequence is TGTGCCAGCAGTTACTTCCGTGGACAGGGCGTCGAAGCTTTCTTT. It yields the protein CASSYFRGQGVEAFF.